This TCR beta chain was identified in a study of a mutant IDH1 vaccine in newly diagnosed glioma (dated by TCRdb to about 2021). Study-level background: Vaccination was initiated 4-6 weeks after radiotherapy alone, or concurrently with temozolomide cycles in the chemotherapy-containing groups. Peripheral blood was drawn at six visits: V03 (baseline), V05, V07, V10, V12 and V13. Longitudinal TCRB deep sequencing was done for 25 to 30 treated patients, wherever samples were available for exploratory analyses. Before enrollment, patients had received standard therapy of radiotherapy alone, temozolomide alone, or radiochemotherapy with temozolomide; most received the combination. Visit V12 was the week-35 safety follow-up and visit V13 was the week-47 end of study. The approximately 29 treated patients were roughly 62% male and around 38% female, with a mean age of roughly 42 years. General conclusions and limits of the study: The authors stated that sample limitations prevented analyses of patient blood samples from being reproduced. PBMC samples for TCRB deep sequencing were selected based on availability. Immune responses induced by the vaccine were seen in around 93% of patients across multiple MHC alleles. No apparent relationship was observed between pseudoprogression and alterations in the top peripheral T cell clonotypes detected by TCRB sequencing.

Taken from the germline V gene, the CDR1 and CDR2 loops are SGHTA and FQGNSA. The trim is 0 bases for V and 5 bases for J, with a gap of 10 bases between the germline ends. The CDR3 runs 14 amino acids, cysteine and phenylalanine included. CDR3 DNA only is kept here, 42 bases in frame from base 1. The library was produced with the immunoSEQ multiplex PCR assay. Following the manufacturer's protocol, the hsTCRB Kit was used to amplify rearranged TCR beta chain sequences. TCRB libraries were sequenced on an Illumina MiSeq. Regarding the original processing steps: The proprietary platform of the kit vendor was used for demultiplexing, trimming and gene mapping. TCRdb mirrors the immuneACCESS table, restricted to in-frame sequences. Some clones are absent from its copies; in checked studies, under half trace to an unresolved V gene, and the reason for the others is unknown. That table supplies the V and J calls and clone size; D and trimming were determined from the DNA. The sample records tens of thousands of clones, 92% of which are singletons. The ten largest clones capture 2% to 2.5% of the sample.

The time point label here, explained by the study, means: week 35, safety follow-up. Each vaccine dose was 300 ug of a 20-mer mutant IDH1 peptide in Montanide, given subcutaneously with topical imiquimod. Eight vaccinations were administered to patients in weeks 1, 3, 5, 7, 11, 15, 19 and 23, corresponding to visits V03 through V10. Donors had newly diagnosed WHO grade 3 or 4 IDH1-mutant astrocytomas with loss of nuclear ATRX. The samples were drawn from NOA16, a multicentre, single-arm, open-label phase I trial in Germany that tested a mutant IDH1 peptide vaccine in humans for the first time. Genomic DNA for TCRB sequencing was extracted from EDTA blood using the DNeasy Blood and Tissue Kit. Comment on this clone: There is no known antigen for this receptor. No base quality information exists; no much larger clone differs at one position.

The sequence came from a man aged 45-65 years with glioma. Recombination connected TRBV7-2 to TRBJ1-1; the D region possibly corresponds to TRBD1 (5 bases align). The sample was PBMCs, taken from a glioma patient whose treatment included an IDH1 peptide vaccine. CDR3 loop: CASSLASGGTEAFF. In nucleotide form, the sequence is TGTGCCAGCAGCTTAGCGAGTGGGGGGACTGAAGCTTTCTTT.